This TCR beta chain was found in a study of cytomegalovirus exposure and HLA in healthy donors. Study conclusions and caveats: Listed as cytomegalovirus-associated were roughly 180 TCR beta chains. A few chains tied to CMV proved CMV antigen-specific in vitro. In a later analysis, first-cohort TCR clusters were found to tend to co-occur in the approximately 120 validation repertoires.

The CDR3 has 14 residues. V lost 1 base and J 0 bases, leaving 7 bases between the germline ends. Looked up from germline, CDR1 is SGHRS and CDR2 is YFSETQ. Libraries were prepared by immunoSEQ multiplex PCR; TCRdb keeps only in-frame clonotypes and omits some of them. The sample shows under 150,000 clones, about four fifths of them seen only once. The donors were in the approximately 120-subject validation cohort; that cohort was separate from the approximately 730-subject first cohort. A note on this clone: The antigen remains unidentified.

The sequencing input was PBMCs. The chain employs TRBV5-1 and TRBJ2-5; no firm D call. This receptor was obtained from a woman aged 25 to 39 in good health and CMV-seronegative. The CDR3 region is CASSLQRHQETQYF. The CDR3 DNA is TGCGCCAGCAGCTTGCAGCGCCACCAAGAGACCCAGTACTTC.